This T cell receptor (beta chain) was found in a study of shared clonotypes between healthy human individuals. The germline CDR1 and CDR2 sequences are SGHAT and FQNNGV. The CDR3 length is 13 residues. V gave up 5 bases and J gave up 3 bases, with 10 bases separating them. Naive CD8 isolation took CD45RO-negative cells positively selected for CCR7 and excluded terminally differentiated effector memory CD45RA+ cells. The repertoire was sequenced with immunoSEQ multiplex PCR; TCRdb's copy has only in-frame clones and lacks some. The repertoire consists of more than 2 million clones, with just under 95% occurring once and the leading ten covering 1% to 1.3%.

The clonotype originates from a young man in good health. Material: naive CD8+ T cells sorted from blood. The rearrangement links TRBV11-2 to TRBJ2-5, with a tentative D call TRBD1 (5 bases). This CDR3 reads CASSLRVEETQYF. DNA for the CDR3: TGTGCCAGCAGCCTCAGGGTGGAAGAGACCCAGTACTTC.